Listed here is a single TCR beta chain. Clones were read by immunoSEQ multiplex PCR, and TCRdb kept only the in-frame ones, dropping some. The sample carries approximately 170,000 clones, less than 80% recorded once. The data originate from a study of blood T cell repertoires in COVID-19. This sequence originates from a woman aged 70 to 79 in a cohort exposed to, infected with or recovered from COVID-19 (not recorded which). The sample was PBMCs or T cells enriched from blood (not recorded which).

The CDR3 loop is CASGTGERGGYTF. In nucleotides, the CDR3 is TGTGCCAGCGGGACAGGGGAACGAGGTGGCTACACCTTC. The chain has TRBV3-1 (or the pseudogene TRBV3-2) and TRBJ1-2; 10 bases fit TRBD1. This CDR3 contains 13 residues. Germline CDR1 LGHDT, CDR2 YNNKEL (reference sequence). V shed 8 bases, J shed 7 bases, and the junction held 7 bases outside the gene matches.